This TCR beta chain was identified during a study of T cells in Graves' hyperthyroidism and ophthalmopathy. Points on this clonotype: One end of the junction varies from germline; a read error may be responsible.

What was amplified from RNA transcripts were TCR beta CDR3 regions. TCR CDR3 underwent first-round RT-PCR with the HTBI primer set. TCRdb processed the multiplex PCR reads anew with MiXCR; each CDR3 protein has one entry. In the table there are roughly 550,000 distinct CDR3 sequences, roughly a sixth of which are singletons. From germline, CDR1 is SGHTA and CDR2 FQGNSA. This CDR3 spans 15 amino acids. Disease lasting under 3 months, a NOSPECS grade of at least 4, and a Clinical Activity Score of at least 3 were features of the ophthalmopathy patients. Orbital computed tomography and thyroid ultrasound, together with serum TRAb and thyroxine and clinical symptoms, were used for diagnoses.

The origin of this receptor is a woman in her twenties or thirties with Graves' ophthalmopathy. The V call is TRBV7-2, the J call TRBJ2-2, with TRBD2 as a possible D gene (5 bases). Input material: blood. CDR3 nucleotide sequence: TGTGCCAGCAGCCATCGTCCGGGGTACACCGGGGAGCCGTTTTTT. It is translated as CASSHRPGYTGEPFF.